Shown below are 30 T cell receptor beta chains from a single sample sequenced in a study of control samples from healthy donors and cancer patients. The assay was immunoSEQ multiplex PCR, and TCRdb's table has in-frame clones only and misses some. The data hold under 4,000 clones, with 60% to 85% observed a single time. Sequencing was performed on formalin-fixed, paraffin-embedded tissue. Receptors originate from a female donor with melanoma.

The V call is TRBV6-1, the J call TRBJ2-3; tentative D call: TRBD1 (7 bases). CDR3 length equals 15 residues. V lost 1 base and J lost 3, with 11 bases in between. CDR1 is MNHNS, CDR2 SASEGT, per germline. The CDR3 DNA follows: TGTGCCAGCAGTGAAGGAGCAGGGGGGACAGATACGCAGTATTTT. The encoded protein is CASSEGAGGTDTQYF.

The chain uses TRBV9 and TRBJ1-5, with a weak D call TRBD1 (5 bases). The ends were cut back, 7 bases at V and 2 bases at J, with 16 bases in the middle. Looked up from germline, CDR1 is SGDLS and CDR2 is YYNGEE. The CDR3 spans 15 residues. This CDR3 is CASGKGPRGNQPQHF. As DNA, the CDR3 is TGTGCCAGCGGAAAGGGGCCCCGTGGCAATCAGCCCCAGCATTTT.

The genes are TRBV7-2 and TRBJ1-2; 7 bases are a match to TRBD1. The germline V gene encodes CDR1 SGHTA and CDR2 FQGNSA. J lost 8 bases, V lost 5 bases, and 14 bases had no gene match. The CDR3 spans 15 residues. CDR3 coding DNA: TGTGCCAGCAGCCCCGTGACAGGGTCCCCTCAGGGCTACACCTTC. It specifies CASSPVTGSPQGYTF.

This clone was counted once. The chain joins TRBV4-3 to TRBJ1-1; D may be TRBD1 (6 bases). The germline CDR1 and CDR2 sequences are LGHNA and YSLEER. Trimming took 4 bases from V and 6 from J, leaving 15 bases between them. The CDR3 is made up of 14 amino acids. CDR3 region: CASSPTRTVSEAFF. For the CDR3, the DNA is TGCGCCAGCAGCCCCACTCGGACAGTCTCTGAAGCTTTCTTT.

The J gene is TRBJ2-1, the V gene TRBV7-2, with 9 bases identical to TRBD1. Germline V lookup: CDR1 SGHTA, CDR2 FQGNSA. With 1 base clipped from V and 8 bases from J, the junction kept 9 bases outside the gene matches. This CDR3 region has 16 residues. In DNA form, the CDR3 reads TGTGCCAGCAGCTTAGGGTCCGGGACAGGGACCCATGAGCAGTTCTTC. This translates into CASSLGSGTGTHEQFF.

The chain joins TRBV6-2 or TRBV6-3 to TRBJ2-7, with a weak D call TRBD2 (6 bases). V dropped 4 bases and J dropped 4 bases, with 17 bases sitting between them. The CDR3 runs 15 residues. CDR1 and CDR2 (germline): MNHEY, SVGEGT. For the CDR3, the DNA is TGTGCCAGCAGTTCTCCCGGGACTGTTTGGTACGAGCAGTACTTC. Translated: CASSSPGTVWYEQYF.

The chain carries TRBV9 and TRBJ1-2; 8 bases agree with TRBD1. Looked up from germline, CDR1 is SGDLS and CDR2 is YYNGEE. The trim removed 4 bases at V and 6 bases at J, leaving 11 bases unmatched. This CDR3 spans 15 amino acids. CDR3 residues: CASSPNRQGADGYTF. The CDR3 region has the DNA TGTGCCAGCAGCCCCAATAGGCAGGGGGCGGATGGCTACACCTTC.

The rearrangement joins TRBV5-1 to TRBJ2-1, with no clear D. The CDR3 length is 13 residues. Germline lookup yields CDR1 SGHRS and CDR2 YFSETQ. V was clipped by 0 bases and J by 9 bases, with 10 bases between them. The CDR3 region is CASSLGSPGEQFF. CDR3 DNA sequence: TGCGCCAGCAGCTTGGGTTCTCCGGGTGAGCAGTTCTTC.

To note about this clone: A much more abundant neighbour one base away suggests this may be a read error. The gene calls are TRBV6-5 and TRBJ1-2, with TRBD1 matching 10 bases. V was clipped by 5 bases and J by 1 base; unmatched bases: 4. The CDR3 contains 15 residues. Germline V lookup: CDR1 MNHEY, CDR2 SVGAGI. The CDR3 nucleotides are TGTGCCAGCAGTCTCGGACAGGGGGTTAACTATGGCTACACCTTC. Translated, it gives CASSLGQGVNYGYTF.

V gene TRBV2 combines with J gene TRBJ1-4, with D possibly matching TRBD1 (6 bases). This CDR3 is built from 14 residues. V was shortened by 6 bases and J by 6 bases, with 14 bases between the two germline ends. The germline CDR1 and CDR2 sequences are SNHLY and FYNNEI. The CDR3, as DNA: TGTGCCAGCAGCCCGGACAGAAGATATGAAAAACTGTTTTTT. As protein: CASSPDRRYEKLFF.

This clone has more than one count but fewer than ten. In nucleotides, the CDR3 is TGTGCCAGCAGCCCCGGGACAGGGCTGTCCTACGAGCAGTACTTC. This translates into CASSPGTGLSYEQYF. This sequence joins TRBV5-6 and TRBJ2-7; 9 bases match TRBD1. This CDR3 region has 15 residues. V was pared by 4 bases and J by 1 base, with 6 bases of the junction left unmatched. Germline-derived CDR1 and CDR2 are SGHDT and YYEEEE.

This clone has more than one count but fewer than ten. The CDR3 reads CASSQFRGGSYEQYF. The DNA of the CDR3 is TGTGCCAGCAGCCAATTCAGGGGAGGGTCCTACGAGCAGTACTTC. The rearrangement links TRBV7-9 to TRBJ2-7; a possible D gene is TRBD2 (7 bases). CDR1 is SEHNR and CDR2 is FQNEAQ in the germline V gene (reference sequence). This CDR3 spans 15 amino acids. V was cut by 5 bases and J by 1 base, with 15 bases left in between.

The CDR3 nucleotides are TGTGCCAGCAGCCCTAGCGGGAGGGCCGTCGATGAGCAGTTCTTC. This translates into CASSPSGRAVDEQFF. The rearrangement uses TRBV11-2 and TRBJ2-1, with 12 bases lining up with TRBD2. The J segment lost 8 bases and the V segment lost 5 bases, leaving 7 bases of the junction unmatched. CDR3 length equals 15 residues. Germline values: CDR1 SGHAT, CDR2 FQNNGV.

This sequence joins TRBV7-2 and TRBJ2-1, with D unclear. V lost 5 bases and J 2 bases, leaving 7 bases between the germline ends. The CDR3 has 13 residues. The V gene's germline CDR1 is SGHTA and CDR2 FQGNSA. The CDR3 nucleotides read TGTGCCAGCAGCGGAGACACCTACAATGAGCAGTTCTTC. Translated: CASSGDTYNEQFF.

This clone was picked up a small number of times. The rearrangement joins TRBV7-2 to TRBJ2-1, with 7 nucleotides matching TRBD2. V gave up 5 bases and J gave up 0 bases; unmatched junction bases: 10. Germline CDR1 SGHTA, CDR2 FQGNSA. The CDR3 is 17 amino acids. The CDR3 DNA reads TGTGCCAGCAGCCCCCAGGTGCGGGGGAGCTCCTACAATGAGCAGTTCTTC. Its protein is CASSPQVRGSSYNEQFF.

This clone occurred a few times. The chain uses TRBV4-1 and TRBJ2-1; 9 bases align to TRBD1. The length of the CDR3 is 15 residues. The trim removed 6 bases at V and 8 bases at J, leaving 11 bases unmatched. In germline, CDR1 is MGHRA, CDR2 YSYEKL. The CDR3 DNA sequence: TGCGCCAGCAGACTACCGGGACAGGGCTTTGATGAGCAGTTCTTC. Its protein product is CASRLPGQGFDEQFF.

The chain uses TRBV11-3 and TRBJ2-1; 7 bases match TRBD2. V shed 3 bases, J shed 5 bases, and the junction held 4 bases outside the gene matches. The CDR3 covers 14 residues. The germline V gene has CDR1 SGHNT and CDR2 YENEEA. The CDR3 region is CASSFTGGHNEQFF. CDR3 DNA: TGTGCCAGCAGCTTTACGGGAGGACACAATGAGCAGTTCTTC.

The chain recombines TRBV7-3 with TRBJ2-2, with D possibly being TRBD2 (6 bases). The CDR3 extends over 16 amino acids. Germline loops: CDR1 SGHTA, CDR2 FQGTGA. V lost 5 bases and J lost 4, with 17 bases in between. The CDR3 spells CASSPTGGLATGELFF. As DNA, the CDR3 is TGTGCCAGCAGCCCGACTGGAGGGTTGGCCACCGGGGAGCTGTTTTTT.

The rearrangement joins TRBV9 to TRBJ2-3; 8 nucleotides align to TRBD1. J gave up 4 bases and V 4 bases, and 11 bases lay outside the gene matches. Germline CDR1 is SGDLS and CDR2 is YYNGEE. The CDR3 length is 16 residues. CDR3 DNA: TGTGCCAGCAGCTGGCGACAGGGGCGGCGTGCAGATACGCAGTATTTT. Translating gives CASSWRQGRRADTQYF.

CDR3: CAWSDSPYNEQFF. The CDR3 region has the DNA TGTGCCTGGAGTGACAGCCCCTACAATGAGCAGTTCTTC. The chain combines TRBV30 with TRBJ2-1; D uncertain. This CDR3 has 13 residues. Germline CDR1 reads GTSNPN; CDR2 reads SVGIG (reference sequence). Trimming took off 1 base at V and 2 bases at J, with 6 bases between the two ends.

The CDR3 DNA follows: TGTGCCAGCAGCGCTTTGGATACGCAGTATTTT. This encodes CASSALDTQYF. The chain combines TRBV11-2 with TRBJ2-3; no reliable D call. Per germline, CDR1 SGHAT and CDR2 FQNNGV. CDR3 size: 11 residues. The V end lost 5 bases, the J end lost 6 bases, and 6 bases lay between the germline ends.

The chain employs TRBV18 and TRBJ2-1, with TRBD2 matching 10 bases. The J segment lost 7 bases and the V segment lost 4 bases, leaving 10 bases of the junction unmatched. Germline values: CDR1 KGHSH, CDR2 LQKENI. The CDR3 contains 16 residues. The CDR3 sequence is CASSLGAGGRWNEQFF. CDR3 DNA: TGTGCCAGCTCACTAGGAGCGGGAGGGAGATGGAATGAGCAGTTCTTC.

This chain joins TRBV10-3 and TRBJ1-3; 7 bases line up with TRBD1. CDR1 and CDR2 (germline): ENHRY, SYGVKD. The CDR3 extends over 14 amino acids. With V trimmed by 6 bases and J by 4 bases, 6 bases remained unmatched. The CDR3 nucleotides are TGTGCCATCAGAACTACAGGGGCAGGAAACACCATATATTTT. Amino acids: CAIRTTGAGNTIYF.

The chain has TRBV7-6 and TRBJ2-5; D gene uncertain. Trimming pared 5 bases from V and 5 bases from J, leaving 6 bases between. Per the germline V gene, CDR1 is SGHVS and CDR2 is FNYEAQ. CDR3 length: 11 residues. CDR3 sequence (DNA): TGTGCCAGCAGCCCTCGGGAGACCCAGTACTTC. Translating gives CASSPRETQYF.

The chain links TRBV4-2 to TRBJ1-2; TRBD1 might be the D (5 bases). The germline V gene has CDR1 LGHNA and CDR2 YNFKEQ. The CDR3 has 16 amino acids. Trimming removed 4 bases from V and 3 bases from J, with 18 bases in between. The CDR3 here is CASSLRQSRLDYGYTF. As DNA, the CDR3 is TGTGCCAGCAGCCTTCGACAGAGCAGGCTTGACTATGGCTACACCTTC.

J is TRBJ2-7 and V is TRBV6-5; 9 bases agree with TRBD1. There are 15 residues in the CDR3. The V and J ends lost 6 bases and 6 bases, in that order; junction bases with no gene match: 12. Germline V lookup: CDR1 MNHEY, CDR2 SVGAGI. CDR3 loop: CASRGTGTGRSEQYF. The DNA for the CDR3 is TGTGCCAGCAGAGGAACCGGGACAGGGCGAAGCGAGCAGTACTTC.

This chain connects TRBV3-1 (or the pseudogene TRBV3-2) to TRBJ2-2; tentative D call: TRBD2 (5 bases). V dropped 1 base and J dropped 1 base, with 10 bases sitting between them. The germline V gene encodes CDR1 LGHDT and CDR2 YNNKEL (reference sequence). CDR3 size: 16 residues. The DNA for the CDR3 is TGTGCCAGCAGCCAAGGAGGACGGGAGAACACCGGGGAGCTGTTTTTT. Its protein is CASSQGGRENTGELFF.

The gene calls are TRBV9 and TRBJ2-7; 9 bases are shared with TRBD1. V was pared by 1 base and J by 7 bases, with 9 bases of the junction left unmatched. The germline gives CDR1 SGDLS, CDR2 YYNGEE. The CDR3 length is 15 residues. CDR3 sequence (DNA): TGTGCCAGCAGCGTATTCGAGGGACAGGGCGAAGAGCAGTACTTC. As protein: CASSVFEGQGEEQYF.

The rearrangement joins TRBV5-6 to TRBJ1-4, with 8 positions matching TRBD1. V shed 2 bases and J 13 bases; nucleotides not matched to a gene: 7. This CDR3 region has 13 residues. Germline values: CDR1 SGHDT, CDR2 YYEEEE. CDR3 in amino acids: CASSFRTGLGLFF. CDR3 nucleotide sequence: TGTGCCAGCAGCTTCCGGACAGGGTTAGGACTGTTTTTT.

J is TRBJ2-5 and V is TRBV5-1; 8 bases map to TRBD2. The CDR3 is made up of 16 amino acids. The trim removed 0 bases at V and 1 base at J, leaving 5 bases unmatched. Germline CDR1 and CDR2: SGHRS and YFSETQ. CDR3 loop: CASSLASGPVQETQYF. Here the CDR3 DNA reads TGCGCCAGCAGCTTGGCTAGCGGGCCAGTCCAAGAGACCCAGTACTTC.